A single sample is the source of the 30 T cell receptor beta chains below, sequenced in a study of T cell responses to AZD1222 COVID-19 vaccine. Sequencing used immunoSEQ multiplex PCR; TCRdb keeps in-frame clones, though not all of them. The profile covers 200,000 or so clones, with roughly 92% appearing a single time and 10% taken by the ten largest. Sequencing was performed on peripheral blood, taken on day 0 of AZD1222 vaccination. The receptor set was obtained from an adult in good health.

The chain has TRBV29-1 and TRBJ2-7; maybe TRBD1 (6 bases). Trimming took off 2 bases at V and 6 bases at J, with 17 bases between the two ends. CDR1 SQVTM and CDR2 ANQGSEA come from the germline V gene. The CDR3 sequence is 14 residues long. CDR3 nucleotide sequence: TGCAGCGTTGAAACTCACACAGGGCCTGGCGAGCAGTACTTC. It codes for CSVETHTGPGEQYF.

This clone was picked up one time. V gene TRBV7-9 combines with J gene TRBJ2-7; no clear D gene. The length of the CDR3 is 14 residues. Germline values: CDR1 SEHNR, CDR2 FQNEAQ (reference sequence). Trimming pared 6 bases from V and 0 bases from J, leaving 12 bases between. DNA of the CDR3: TGTGCCAGCAGTCCATCGGGCAGCTCCTACGAGCAGTACGTC. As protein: CASSPSGSSYEQYV.

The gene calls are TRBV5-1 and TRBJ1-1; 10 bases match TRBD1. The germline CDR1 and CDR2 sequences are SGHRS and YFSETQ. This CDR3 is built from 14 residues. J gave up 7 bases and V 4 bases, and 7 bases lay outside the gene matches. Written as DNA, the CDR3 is TGCGCCAGCAGCCAACCGGACAGGGGGGATGAAGCTTTCTTT. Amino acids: CASSQPDRGDEAFF.

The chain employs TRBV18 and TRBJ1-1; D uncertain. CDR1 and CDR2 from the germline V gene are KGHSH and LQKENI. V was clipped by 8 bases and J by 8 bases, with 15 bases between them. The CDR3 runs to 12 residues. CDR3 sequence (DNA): TGTGCCAGCGCTAAGCAGGCTTCAGAAGCTTTCTTT. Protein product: CASAKQASEAFF.

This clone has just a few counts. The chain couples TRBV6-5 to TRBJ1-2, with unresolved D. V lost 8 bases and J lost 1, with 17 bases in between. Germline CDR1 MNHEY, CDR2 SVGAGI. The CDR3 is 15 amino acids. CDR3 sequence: CASGPAGGVNYGYTF. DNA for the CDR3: TGTGCCAGCGGTCCAGCGGGTGGGGTTAACTATGGCTACACCTTC.

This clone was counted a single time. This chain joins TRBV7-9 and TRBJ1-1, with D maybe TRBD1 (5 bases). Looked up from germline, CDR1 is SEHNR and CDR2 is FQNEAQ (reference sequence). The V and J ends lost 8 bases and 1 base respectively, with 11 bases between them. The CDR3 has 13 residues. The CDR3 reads CASSGRENTEAFF. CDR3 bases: TGTGCCAGCTCAGGCAGGGAGAACACTGAAGCTTTCTTT. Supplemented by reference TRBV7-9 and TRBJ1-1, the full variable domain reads DTGVSQNPRHKITKRGQNVTFRCDPISEHNRLYWYRQTLGQGPEFLTYFQNEAQLEKSRLLSDRFSAERPKGSFSTLEIQRTEQGDSAMYLCASSGRENTEAFFGQGTRLTVV.

The CDR3 is CASRGQGHEQYV. The CDR3 DNA reads TGTGCCAGCAGGGGACAGGGGCACGAGCAGTACGTC. The chain links TRBV28 to TRBJ2-7, with TRBD1 matching over 10 bases. V lost 6 bases and J lost 5; bases outside the gene matches: 1. The CDR3 sequence is 12 residues long. From germline, CDR1 is MDHEN and CDR2 SYDVKM.

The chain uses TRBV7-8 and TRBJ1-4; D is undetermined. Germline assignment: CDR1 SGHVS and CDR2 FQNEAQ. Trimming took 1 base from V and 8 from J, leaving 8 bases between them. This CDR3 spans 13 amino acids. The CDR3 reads CASSLGQVEKLFF. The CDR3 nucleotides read TGTGCCAGCAGCTTAGGCCAGGTCGAAAAACTGTTTTTT.

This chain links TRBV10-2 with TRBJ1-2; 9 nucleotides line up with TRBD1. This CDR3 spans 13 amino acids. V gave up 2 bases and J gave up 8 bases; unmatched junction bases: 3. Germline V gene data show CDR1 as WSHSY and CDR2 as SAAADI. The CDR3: CASSEGTGQGYTF. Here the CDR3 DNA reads TGCGCCAGCAGTGAGGGGACAGGGCAGGGCTACACCTTC.

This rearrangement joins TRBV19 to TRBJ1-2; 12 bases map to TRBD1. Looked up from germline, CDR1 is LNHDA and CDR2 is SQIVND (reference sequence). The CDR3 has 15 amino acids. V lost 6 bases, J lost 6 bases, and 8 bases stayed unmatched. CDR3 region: CASRSSGTGGDGYTF. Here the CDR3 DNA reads TGTGCCAGTAGATCCTCCGGGACAGGGGGCGATGGCTACACCTTC.

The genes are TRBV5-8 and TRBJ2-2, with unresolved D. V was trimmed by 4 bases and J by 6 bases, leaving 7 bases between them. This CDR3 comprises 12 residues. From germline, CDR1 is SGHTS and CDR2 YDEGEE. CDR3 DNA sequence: TGTGCCAGCAGCCTCCGCCCCGGGGAGCTGTTTTTT. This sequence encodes CASSLRPGELFF.

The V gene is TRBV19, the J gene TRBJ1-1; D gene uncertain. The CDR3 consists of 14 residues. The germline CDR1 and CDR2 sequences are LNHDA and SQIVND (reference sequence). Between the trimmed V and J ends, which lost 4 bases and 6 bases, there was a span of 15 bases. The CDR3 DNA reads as TGTGCCAGTAGTAGGCTGAGTTCCTTTCCTGAAGCTTTCTTT. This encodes CASSRLSSFPEAFF.

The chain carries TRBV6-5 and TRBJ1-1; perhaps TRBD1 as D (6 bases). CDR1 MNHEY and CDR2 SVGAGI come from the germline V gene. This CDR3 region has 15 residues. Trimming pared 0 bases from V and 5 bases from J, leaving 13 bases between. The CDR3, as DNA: TGTGCCAGCAGTTACTCGGGGGGCCAGGAAACTGAAGCTTTCTTT. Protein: CASSYSGGQETEAFF.

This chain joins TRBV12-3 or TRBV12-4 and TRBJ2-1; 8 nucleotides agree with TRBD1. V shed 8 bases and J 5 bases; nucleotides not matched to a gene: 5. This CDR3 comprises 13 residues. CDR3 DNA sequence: TGTGCCAGCGGGGGACAGGCTAACAATGAGCAGTTCTTC. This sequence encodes CASGGQANNEQFF.

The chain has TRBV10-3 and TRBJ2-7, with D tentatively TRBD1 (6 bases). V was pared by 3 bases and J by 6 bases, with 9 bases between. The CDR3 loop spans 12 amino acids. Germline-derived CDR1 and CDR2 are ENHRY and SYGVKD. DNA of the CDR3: TGTGCCATCAGTGACGGACAGAGCGAGCAGTACTTC. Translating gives CAISDGQSEQYF.

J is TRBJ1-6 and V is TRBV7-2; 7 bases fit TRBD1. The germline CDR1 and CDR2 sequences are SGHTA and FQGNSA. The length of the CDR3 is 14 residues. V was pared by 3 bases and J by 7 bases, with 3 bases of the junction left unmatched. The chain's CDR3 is CASSFTGENSPLHF. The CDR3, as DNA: TGTGCCAGCAGCTTTACAGGGGAAAATTCACCCCTCCACTTT. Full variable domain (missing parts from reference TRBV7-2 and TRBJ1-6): GAGVSQSPSNKVTEKGKDVELRCDPISGHTALYWYRQSLGQGLEFLIYFQGNSAPDKSGLPSDRFSAERTGGSVSTLTIQRTQQEDSAVYLCASSFTGENSPLHFGNGTRLTVT.

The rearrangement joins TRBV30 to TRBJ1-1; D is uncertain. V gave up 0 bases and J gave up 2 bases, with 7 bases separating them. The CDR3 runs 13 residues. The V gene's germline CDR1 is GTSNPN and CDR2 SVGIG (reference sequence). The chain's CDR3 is CAWSVETNTEAFF. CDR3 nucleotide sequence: TGTGCCTGGAGTGTCGAGACCAACACTGAAGCTTTCTTT.

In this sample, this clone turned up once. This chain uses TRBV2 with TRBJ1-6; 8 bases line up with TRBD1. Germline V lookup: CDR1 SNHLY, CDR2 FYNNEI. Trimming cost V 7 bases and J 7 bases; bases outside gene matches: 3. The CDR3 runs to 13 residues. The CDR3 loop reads CASKDRENSPLHF. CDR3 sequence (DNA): TGTGCCAGCAAGGACAGGGAGAATTCACCCCTCCACTTT.

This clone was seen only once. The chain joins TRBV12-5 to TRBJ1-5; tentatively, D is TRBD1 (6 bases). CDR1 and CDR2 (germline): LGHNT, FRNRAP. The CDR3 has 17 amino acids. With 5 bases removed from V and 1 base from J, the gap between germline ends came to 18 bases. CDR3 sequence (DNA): TGTGCTAGTGGTGGACCGCCGGACAGTGTAAGCAATCAGCCCCAGCATTTT. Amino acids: CASGGPPDSVSNQPQHF. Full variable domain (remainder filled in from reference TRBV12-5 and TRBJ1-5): DARVTQTPRHKVTEMGQEVTMRCQPILGHNTVFWYRQTMMQGLELLAYFRNRAPLDDSGMPKDRFSAEMPDATLATLKIQPSEPRDSAVYFCASGGPPDSVSNQPQHFGDGTRLSIL.

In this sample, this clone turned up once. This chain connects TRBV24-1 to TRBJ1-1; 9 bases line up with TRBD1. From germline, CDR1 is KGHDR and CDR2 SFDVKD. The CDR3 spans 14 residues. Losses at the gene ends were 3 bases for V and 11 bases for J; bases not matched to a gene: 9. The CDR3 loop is CATSDTEQGAPAFF. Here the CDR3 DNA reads TGTGCCACCAGTGATACTGAACAGGGGGCCCCCGCTTTCTTT.

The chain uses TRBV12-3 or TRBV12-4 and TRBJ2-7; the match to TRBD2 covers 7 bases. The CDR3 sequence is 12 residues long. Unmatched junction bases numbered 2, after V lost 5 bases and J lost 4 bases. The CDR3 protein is CASSREVYEQYF. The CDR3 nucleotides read TGTGCCAGCAGTCGGGAGGTGTACGAGCAGTACTTC.

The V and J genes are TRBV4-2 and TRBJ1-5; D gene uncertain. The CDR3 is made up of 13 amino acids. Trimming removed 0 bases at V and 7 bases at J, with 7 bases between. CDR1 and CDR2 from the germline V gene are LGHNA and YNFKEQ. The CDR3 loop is CASSQDTGQPQHF. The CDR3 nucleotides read TGTGCCAGCAGCCAAGATACGGGCCAGCCCCAGCATTTT.

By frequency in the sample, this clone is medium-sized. The CDR3 sequence: CASSSGQPPRETQYF. CDR3 bases: TGTGCCAGCAGTTCGGGACAACCGCCGAGAGAGACCCAGTACTTC. This chain uses TRBV6-2 or TRBV6-3 with TRBJ2-5; tentatively, D is TRBD1 (6 bases). The V and J ends lost 4 bases and 4 bases respectively, with 16 bases between them. There are 15 residues in the CDR3. CDR1 MNHEY and CDR2 SVGEGT come from the germline V gene.

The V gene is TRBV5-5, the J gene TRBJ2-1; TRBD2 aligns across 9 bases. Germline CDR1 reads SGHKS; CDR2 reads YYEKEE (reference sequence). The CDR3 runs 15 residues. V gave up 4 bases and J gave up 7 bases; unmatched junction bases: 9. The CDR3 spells CASSASGTPTNEQFF. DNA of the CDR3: TGTGCCAGCAGCGCTAGCGGGACTCCGACAAATGAGCAGTTCTTC.

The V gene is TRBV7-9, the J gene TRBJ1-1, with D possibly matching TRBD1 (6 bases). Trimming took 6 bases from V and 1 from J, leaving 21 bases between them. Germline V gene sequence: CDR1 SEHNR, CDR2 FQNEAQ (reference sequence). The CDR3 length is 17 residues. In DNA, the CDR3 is TGTGCCAGCAGTTTCGAGTGGACAGACTCACCGAACACTGAAGCTTTCTTT. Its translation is CASSFEWTDSPNTEAFF.

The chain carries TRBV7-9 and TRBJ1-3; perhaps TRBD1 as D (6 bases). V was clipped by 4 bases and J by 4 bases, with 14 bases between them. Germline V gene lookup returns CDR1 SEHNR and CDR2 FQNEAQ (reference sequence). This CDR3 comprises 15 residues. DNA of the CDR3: TGTGCCAGCAGCTCCACAGGGTTTCGCGGAAACACCATATATTTT. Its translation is CASSSTGFRGNTIYF.

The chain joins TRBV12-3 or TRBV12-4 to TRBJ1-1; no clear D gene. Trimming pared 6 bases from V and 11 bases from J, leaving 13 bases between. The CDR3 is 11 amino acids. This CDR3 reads CASRTTLEAFF. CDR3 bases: TGTGCCAGCAGGACGACCTTGGAGGCTTTCTTT.

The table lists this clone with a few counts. The CDR3 DNA reads as TGCGCCAGCAGCCAAGAAGGAGGGGGTCTGAACACTGAAGCTTTCTTT. Translation: CASSQEGGGLNTEAFF. The rearrangement links TRBV4-1 to TRBJ1-1; D might be TRBD1 (6 bases). CDR1 is MGHRA and CDR2 is YSYEKL in the germline V gene. V lost 0 bases, J lost 0 bases, and 11 bases lay in between. The length of the CDR3 is 16 residues.

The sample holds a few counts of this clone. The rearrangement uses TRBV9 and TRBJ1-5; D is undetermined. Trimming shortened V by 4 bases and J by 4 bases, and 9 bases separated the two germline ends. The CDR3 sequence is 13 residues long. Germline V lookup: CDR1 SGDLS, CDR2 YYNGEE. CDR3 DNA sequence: TGTGCCAGCAGCCCCCGACCGAATCAGCCCCAGCATTTT. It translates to CASSPRPNQPQHF.

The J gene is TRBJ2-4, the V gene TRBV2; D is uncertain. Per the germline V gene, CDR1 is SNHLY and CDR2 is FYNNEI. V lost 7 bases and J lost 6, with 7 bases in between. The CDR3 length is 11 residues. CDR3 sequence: CASKGGNIQYF. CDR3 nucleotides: TGTGCCAGCAAGGGCGGAAACATTCAGTACTTC.